These T cell receptor beta chains were read from a single sample in a study of CD8+ T cells in alopecia areata. Only in-frame clones appear in the TCRdb table, and some are missing; sequencing was by immunoSEQ multiplex PCR. The sample holds around 97,000 clones, around 86% seen once. The specimen was CD8+ T cells sorted from blood, collected at week 34, from a patient treated with tofacitinib. All receptors come from a human donor with alopecia areata. The CDR3 runs from the conserved cysteine through the conserved F or W. D genes are given only for firm matches. Clone size is stated in some rows and not others, as once, few, many or a class when expanded.

size: NA
length: 16
V: TRBV7-3
J: TRBJ2-7
D: NA
CDR3: CASSHPGLGDFYEQYF
DNA: TGTGCCAGCAGCCACCCGGGACTTGGAGATTTTTACGAGCAGTACTTC

size: NA
length: 15
V: TRBV6-1
J: TRBJ2-7
D: NA
CDR3: CASSEWGAEVGEQYF
DNA: TGTGCCAGCAGTGAATGGGGCGCCGAGGTAGGCGAGCAGTACTTC

size: NA
length: 12
V: TRBV29-1
J: TRBJ2-7
D: TRBD1
CDR3: CSHRGNTYEQYF
DNA: TGCAGCCACAGGGGGAACACCTACGAGCAGTACTTC

size: NA
length: 15
V: TRBV21-1
J: TRBJ2-1
D: NA
CDR3: CASSRNWSHYNEQFF
DNA: TGTGCCAGCAGCAGAAACTGGTCCCACTACAATGAGCAGTTCTTC

size: NA
length: 14
V: TRBV29-1
J: TRBJ2-7
D: TRBD1
CDR3: CSVEGTGVGYEQYF
DNA: TGCAGCGTTGAGGGGACAGGGGTGGGCTACGAGCAGTACTTC

size: NA
length: 12
V: TRBV27
J: TRBJ1-2
D: TRBD1
CDR3: CASRKGAYGYTF
DNA: TGTGCCAGCAGAAAGGGGGCTTATGGCTACACCTTC

size: NA
length: 14
V: TRBV25-1
J: TRBJ2-1
D: TRBD2
CDR3: CASSELAGVGEQFF
DNA: TGTGCCAGCAGTGAGTTAGCGGGAGTGGGCGAGCAGTTCTTC

size: NA
length: 12
V: TRBV2
J: TRBJ2-5
D: NA
CDR3: CASSEESQTQYF
DNA: TGTGCCAGCAGTGAAGAGTCCCAGACCCAGTACTTC

size: NA
length: 16
V: TRBV13
J: TRBJ2-7
D: TRBD2
CDR3: CASSPAGTSGAYEQYF
DNA: TGTGCCAGCAGCCCCGCCGGGACTAGCGGGGCGTACGAGCAGTACTTC

size: NA
length: 13
V: TRBV7-6
J: TRBJ1-1
D: TRBD1
CDR3: CASSLTPTGQAFF
DNA: TGTGCCAGCAGCTTAACTCCGACAGGGCAAGCTTTCTTT

size: NA
length: 12
V: TRBV23-1
J: TRBJ2-7
D: TRBD1
CDR3: CASRGQGGEQYF
DNA: TGCGCCAGCAGGGGACAGGGGGGCGAGCAGTACTTC

size: NA
length: 16
V: TRBV4-1
J: TRBJ2-7
D: NA
CDR3: CASSQVFAPSTYEQYF
DNA: TGCGCCAGCAGCCAAGTATTTGCTCCTTCCACCTACGAGCAGTACTTC

size: NA
length: 15
V: TRBV27
J: TRBJ1-4
D: TRBD1
CDR3: CASSSGQGAREKLFF
DNA: TGTGCCAGCAGTTCCGGACAGGGGGCGCGTGAAAAACTGTTTTTT

size: NA
length: 14
V: TRBV5-1
J: TRBJ2-7
D: NA
CDR3: CASSTELQGHEQYF
DNA: TGCGCCAGCAGCACCGAGTTACAGGGCCACGAGCAGTACTTC

size: once
length: 16
V: TRBV27
J: TRBJ2-1
D: TRBD2
CDR3: CASTGAGGWSYNEQFF
DNA: TGTGCCAGCACTGGCGCGGGAGGATGGTCCTACAATGAGCAGTTCTTC

size: NA
length: 13
V: TRBV7-2
J: TRBJ2-7
D: NA
CDR3: CASSLELTYEQYF
DNA: TGTGCCAGCAGCTTAGAGCTTACCTACGAGCAGTACTTC

size: NA
length: 13
V: TRBV4-2
J: TRBJ2-1
D: NA
CDR3: CASSQVRESEQFF
DNA: TGTGCCAGCAGCCAAGTCAGGGAGAGTGAGCAGTTCTTC

size: NA
length: 15
V: TRBV5-1
J: TRBJ2-1
D: TRBD2
CDR3: CASSLGLAAYNEQFF
DNA: TGCGCCAGCAGCCTTGGACTAGCGGCCTACAATGAGCAGTTCTTC

size: NA
length: 14
V: TRBV6-5
J: TRBJ2-3
D: NA
CDR3: CASRLAGNTDTQYF
DNA: TGTGCCAGCAGACTCGCCGGAAACACAGATACGCAGTATTTT

size: NA
length: 15
V: TRBV19
J: TRBJ2-1
D: NA
CDR3: CASSMNADTINEQFF
DNA: TGTGCCAGTAGTATGAACGCCGATACGATTAATGAGCAGTTCTTC

size: NA
length: 12
V: TRBV9
J: TRBJ2-2
D: NA
CDR3: CASSVEVGELFF
DNA: TGTGCCAGCAGCGTAGAGGTCGGGGAGCTGTTTTTT

size: NA
length: 16
V: TRBV29-1
J: TRBJ1-2
D: TRBD1
CDR3: CSVYSGQGERIDGYTF
DNA: TGCAGCGTTTACTCGGGACAGGGTGAAAGGATAGATGGCTACACCTTC

size: NA
length: 13
V: TRBV30
J: TRBJ1-1
D: NA
CDR3: CAWSGSSNTEAFF
DNA: TGTGCCTGGAGTGGGTCGTCGAACACTGAAGCTTTCTTT

size: NA
length: 11
V: TRBV20-1
J: TRBJ2-7
D: NA
CDR3: CSARVVDEQYF
DNA: TGCAGTGCTAGAGTCGTGGACGAGCAGTACTTC

size: NA
length: 15
V: TRBV14
J: TRBJ2-3
D: NA
CDR3: CASSHVAGSPDTQYF
DNA: TGTGCCAGCAGCCACGTGGCAGGGTCTCCAGATACGCAGTATTTT

size: NA
length: 15
V: TRBV10-2
J: TRBJ2-1
D: NA
CDR3: CASSVGGTSYNEQFF
DNA: TGCGCCAGCAGTGTTGGGGGCACCTCCTACAATGAGCAGTTCTTC

size: NA
length: 12
V: TRBV29-1
J: TRBJ2-7
D: NA
CDR3: CSVVADTYEQYF
DNA: TGCAGCGTTGTAGCGGACACCTACGAGCAGTACTTC

size: NA
length: 13
V: TRBV27
J: TRBJ2-3
D: NA
CDR3: CASSSGSTDTQYF
DNA: TGTGCCAGCAGTTCCGGGTCCACAGATACGCAGTATTTT

size: NA
length: 13
V: TRBV19
J: TRBJ1-5
D: NA
CDR3: CASLGGYNQPQHF
DNA: TGTGCCAGTTTAGGGGGGTACAATCAGCCCCAGCATTTT

size: NA
length: 15
V: TRBV9
J: TRBJ2-5
D: NA
CDR3: CASSAAGDIEETQYF
DNA: TGTGCCAGCAGCGCCGCGGGGGACATTGAAGAGACCCAGTACTTC

size: once
length: 14
V: TRBV6-5
J: TRBJ2-7
D: NA
CDR3: CASSQGGSVYEQYF
DNA: TGTGCCAGCAGCCAAGGGGGAAGTGTCTACGAGCAGTACTTC

size: once
length: 15
V: TRBV19
J: TRBJ2-7
D: TRBD1
CDR3: CASKKGTGSSYEQYF
DNA: TGTGCCAGTAAGAAAGGGACAGGGAGCTCCTACGAGCAGTACTTC

size: NA
length: 13
V: TRBV27
J: TRBJ1-1
D: NA
CDR3: CASNRVGYTEAFF
DNA: TGTGCCAGTAACAGGGTTGGGTACACTGAAGCTTTCTTT

size: NA
length: 12
V: TRBV15
J: TRBJ2-5
D: NA
CDR3: CATNERGETQYF
DNA: TGTGCCACCAATGAAAGGGGTGAGACCCAGTACTTC

size: once
length: 16
V: TRBV16
J: TRBJ2-7
D: TRBD1
CDR3: CASSPLRGTELYEQYF
DNA: TGTGCCAGCAGCCCCTTACGAGGGACAGAGCTCTACGAGCAGTACTTC

size: NA
length: 13
V: TRBV6-5
J: TRBJ2-1
D: TRBD2
CDR3: CATSSGGYNEQFF
DNA: TGTGCCACTTCTAGCGGGGGATACAATGAGCAGTTCTTC

size: NA
length: 13
V: TRBV5-6
J: TRBJ2-7
D: NA
CDR3: CASSLGSLGEQYF
DNA: TGTGCCAGCAGCTTGGGGTCCCTAGGAGAGCAGTACTTC

size: NA
length: 14
V: TRBV11-2
J: TRBJ1-1
D: TRBD1
CDR3: CASSLVGTDTEAFF
DNA: TGTGCCAGCAGCTTAGTCGGGACAGACACTGAAGCTTTCTTT

size: NA
length: 14
V: TRBV6-5
J: TRBJ1-1
D: NA
CDR3: CASSYSVLNTEAFF
DNA: TGTGCCAGCAGTTACTCGGTTTTGAACACTGAAGCTTTCTTT

size: once
length: 15
V: TRBV2
J: TRBJ1-5
D: TRBD1
CDR3: CASSGRGYSNQPQHF
DNA: TGTGCCAGCAGCGGCAGGGGGTATAGCAATCAGCCCCAGCATTTT

size: NA
length: 15
V: TRBV27
J: TRBJ2-2
D: NA
CDR3: CASSFQVLGAGELFF
DNA: TGTGCCAGCAGTTTTCAGGTTTTGGGAGCCGGGGAGCTGTTTTTT

size: NA
length: 16
V: TRBV5-4
J: TRBJ2-7
D: NA
CDR3: CASSLGEGILIYEQYF
DNA: TGTGCCAGCAGCTTGGGCGAGGGAATCTTAATCTACGAGCAGTACTTC

size: NA
length: 15
V: TRBV5-6
J: TRBJ2-6
D: NA
CDR3: CASSPRGSGANVLTF
DNA: TGTGCCAGCAGCCCGCGGGGCTCTGGGGCCAACGTCCTGACTTTC

size: NA
length: 13
V: TRBV9
J: TRBJ2-7
D: NA
CDR3: CASSPGSGYEQYF
DNA: TGTGCCAGCAGCCCAGGAAGTGGGTACGAGCAGTACTTC

size: NA
length: 13
V: TRBV6-5
J: TRBJ2-3
D: NA
CDR3: CASSYSGTDTQYF
DNA: TGTGCCAGCAGTTACTCTGGCACAGATACGCAGTATTTT

size: NA
length: 16
V: TRBV29-1
J: TRBJ2-1
D: TRBD2
CDR3: CSVEGLAVSSYNEQFF
DNA: TGCAGCGTGGAGGGACTAGCGGTCTCCTCCTACAATGAGCAGTTCTTC

size: NA
length: 16
V: TRBV5-1
J: TRBJ2-3
D: TRBD1
CDR3: CASSAGQGGSTDTQYF
DNA: TGCGCCAGCAGCGCGGGACAGGGGGGCTCCACAGATACGCAGTATTTT

size: NA
length: 16
V: TRBV30
J: TRBJ2-1
D: TRBD2
CDR3: CAWSVGLAAPYNEQFF
DNA: TGTGCCTGGAGTGTTGGACTAGCAGCGCCCTACAATGAGCAGTTCTTC

size: NA
length: 14
V: TRBV12-5
J: TRBJ2-1
D: NA
CDR3: CASGLHATYNEQFF
DNA: TGTGCTAGTGGTTTGCACGCCACCTACAATGAGCAGTTCTTC

size: NA
length: 15
V: TRBV13
J: TRBJ2-2
D: NA
CDR3: CASSKRGANTGELFF
DNA: TGTGCCAGCAGCAAGAGGGGCGCGAACACCGGGGAGCTGTTTTTT

size: NA
length: 15
V: TRBV4-1
J: TRBJ2-1
D: NA
CDR3: CASSQISGVYNEQFF
DNA: TGCGCCAGCAGCCAAATTAGTGGGGTCTACAATGAGCAGTTCTTC

size: NA
length: 14
V: TRBV14
J: TRBJ2-7
D: NA
CDR3: CASSQDLEAYEQYF
DNA: TGTGCCAGCAGCCAAGATTTAGAGGCCTACGAGCAGTACTTC

size: NA
length: 16
V: TRBV11-2
J: TRBJ2-1
D: TRBD2
CDR3: CASSPAREGAYNEQFF
DNA: TGTGCCAGCAGCCCTGCCCGGGAGGGAGCCTACAATGAGCAGTTCTTC

size: once
length: 16
V: TRBV5-1
J: TRBJ2-1
D: TRBD2
CDR3: CASSLRAGLAGEEQFF
DNA: TGCGCCAGCAGCTTGAGGGCGGGACTAGCAGGAGAAGAGCAGTTCTTC

size: NA
length: 13
V: TRBV15
J: TRBJ2-7
D: NA
CDR3: CATSIGQGYEQYF
DNA: TGTGCCACCAGCATAGGACAAGGCTACGAGCAGTACTTC

size: NA
length: 13
V: TRBV27
J: TRBJ2-7
D: TRBD2
CDR3: CASRVTSWGEQYF
DNA: TGTGCCAGCAGGGTGACTAGCTGGGGCGAGCAGTACTTC